This T cell receptor (beta chain) was sequenced for a study of OX40 agonist ivuxolimab in advanced cancers. Regarding the complete study: Ivuxolimab, which targeted the costimulatory receptor OX40 (CD134), was an agonistic, fully human IgG2 monoclonal antibody. Intravenous ivuxolimab was administered to patients every 2 weeks at six dose levels: 0.01, 0.1, 0.3, 1.5, 3 and 10 mg/kg. Among the 52 dose-escalation patients, some 19 had hepatocellular carcinoma, approximately 15 melanoma, 9 renal cell carcinoma and 9 head and neck cancer. In the dose-escalation cohort, nearly 85% of patients were male, and the mean age was approximately 60 years with a range of roughly 20 to 79. Prior anti-PD-1, anti-PD-L1 or anti-CTLA-4 therapy was permitted, and checkpoint inhibitors had been received by around 40% of dose-escalation patients. Partial responses were achieved by three dose-escalation patients, of whom one had hepatocellular carcinoma and two had cutaneous melanoma. Peripheral TCRbeta sequencing aimed to test whether ivuxolimab altered TCR sequence diversity and caused clonal T-cell expansion. The paper describes the monotherapy dose-escalation part (N of about 47 patients) of the phase I trial of ivuxolimab.

Points the paper makes about the study in general: Partial responders in the 0.1-3.0 mg/kg groups had among the lowest normalized peripheral clonal expansion, especially among CD8+ T cells. Which antigens the clonally expanded peripheral T cells were specific for was not determined. Low levels of normalized T-cell clonal expansion were also seen in some patients who did not respond. Clonal expansion of both CD4+ and CD8+ blood T cells was observed from baseline to week 6 at doses 0.1 to 3.0 mg/kg. On average, CD8+ T cells showed more expanded clones than CD4+ T cells after ivuxolimab.

The trial excluded patients who had a history of autoimmune disease or were on systemic immunosuppression. Peripheral blood for TCR sequencing was collected from all dose cohorts at baseline, on cycle 4 day 1, and on cycle 7 day 1. The samples were taken from a phase I, first-in-human, multicenter, open-label dose-escalation trial of ivuxolimab. The trial enrolled adults with locally advanced or metastatic head and neck squamous cell, hepatocellular, melanoma or renal cell carcinoma. CD4+ and CD8+ T cells were sorted separately from peripheral blood before TCR sequencing. Genomic DNA was isolated from the sorted cells so that the TCRbeta CDR3 region could be sequenced. The immunoSEQ Assay was used for sequencing of TCRbeta CDR3 regions. TCRdb carries this immuneACCESS record with in-frame sequences only. Its versions omit some clonotypes, under half of them owing to an unresolved V gene in the studies checked, with the rest unexplained. Within this sample are approximately 61,000 clones, with 87% of them counted one time only. In total, the top ten clones hold 1.3% of the sample.

Comment on this clone: This receptor's antigen is unknown. Base qualities were left out, and no much larger clone turns up one base away.

According to the germline V gene, CDR1 reads SGDLS and CDR2 reads YYNGEE. Measured from the cysteine to the phenylalanine, the CDR3 is 15 residues long. Only the CDR3 DNA stays, 45 bases, in frame from base 1. V was cut back by 0 bases and J by 4 bases, leaving a gap of 11 bases between them. The sequence links TRBV9 to TRBJ1-3; TRBD1 is perhaps the D gene, given 5 matching bases. The receptor was isolated from an adult with an advanced solid tumor such as melanoma, head and neck, liver or kidney cancer. The sample was CD4+ or CD8+ T cells sorted from blood, taken in a trial of the OX40 agonist ivuxolimab. CDR3 reads: CASSVVGAQGNTIYF. The sequenced DNA: TGTGCCAGCAGCGTAGTCGGGGCGCAGGGAAACACCATATATTTT.